This T cell receptor beta chain was found in a study of OX40 agonist ivuxolimab in advanced cancers. Study in general: Patients were infused with ivuxolimab every 2 weeks at 0.01 to 10 mg/kg. Patients achieving partial responses numbered three: one hepatocellular carcinoma case and two cutaneous melanoma cases. Study-level results: Dosing at 0.1 to 3.0 mg/kg was accompanied by clonal expansion of CD4+ and CD8+ blood T cells by week 6.

To note about this clone: Its cognate antigen is unknown.

Some clones are missing from TCRdb's copy, which holds only in-frame ones; the method was immunoSEQ multiplex PCR. Counted here are about 64,000 clones, 80% to 90% occurring once; the ten biggest clones make up 2.5% to 3.5%. With 1 base clipped from V and 3 bases from J, the junction kept 2 bases outside the gene matches. The CDR3 covers 15 residues. Germline V gene lookup returns CDR1 SGHRS and CDR2 YFSETQ. Exclusion applied to patients with autoimmune disease history or systemic immunosuppression. The sequencing used CD4+ or CD8+ T cells sorted from blood, collected in a trial of the OX40 agonist ivuxolimab. The TCR was taken from an adult with an advanced solid tumor such as melanoma, head and neck, liver or kidney cancer. The chain links TRBV5-1 to TRBJ1-1; 11 bases match TRBD1. The CDR3 here is CASSLSGQGDTEAFF. For the CDR3, the DNA is TGCGCCAGCAGCTTGTCGGGACAGGGGGACACTGAAGCTTTCTTT.